The entry below describes one T cell receptor (beta chain). These data belong to a study of CD8 T cells in Susac syndrome. The germline V and J ends were trimmed by 5 bases and 6 bases, with 10 bases remaining between them. Per germline, CDR1 SEHNR and CDR2 FQNEAQ (reference sequence). The CDR3 loop spans 13 amino acids. When the RNA was reverse transcribed, random hexamers were used with an input of about 0.5 to 1 ug. Amplification of the TCR beta CDR3 was carried out by immunoSEQ multiplex PCR, which spanned a total of 54 Vbeta and 13 Jbeta segments. TCRdb re-analysed the immunoSEQ multiplex PCR reads in MiXCR, keeping a single row per CDR3 protein. Of some 200,000 distinct CDR3 sequences listed, about 94% are singletons.

V is TRBV7-9 and J is TRBJ2-2; D gene ambiguous. The source is a human donor with Susac syndrome. Material for sequencing was CD4+ T cells from PBMCs. The CDR3 nucleotides read TGTGCCAGCAGCAGCACCCTCGCCGGGGAGCTGTTTTTT. Translation gives CASSSTLAGELFF. The variable domain in full, with the rest retrieved from reference TRBV7-9 and TRBJ2-2, is DTGVSQNPRHKITKRGQNVTFRCDPISEHNRLYWYRQTLGQGPEFLTYFQNEAQLEKSRLLSDRFSAERPKGSFSTLEIQRTEQGDSAMYLCASSSTLAGELFFGEGSRLTVL.